The 11 T cell receptor beta chains reported below all come from one sample, sequenced in a study of early stage breast cancer tumors. The protocol was immunoSEQ multiplex PCR, while the TCRdb copy is restricted to in-frame clones and leaves out a portion. Altogether some 24,000 clones are present, about 67% being singletons, with the ten largest covering just under 10%. The sample consisted of breast tumor tissue. These receptors originate from a person between 60 and 70 years old with breast cancer.

The rearrangement uses TRBV7-8 and TRBJ1-4; maybe TRBD1 (5 bases). Germline CDR1 and CDR2: SGHVS and FQNEAQ. The V end lost 1 base, the J end lost 8 bases, and 20 bases lay between the germline ends. This CDR3 has 17 residues. CDR3 sequence reads: CASSLEYNGGMGEKLFF. The CDR3 DNA reads as TGTGCCAGCAGCTTAGAATACAATGGGGGGATGGGCGAAAAACTGTTTTTT.

This clone was seen more than once but under ten times. The chain recombines TRBV29-1 with TRBJ1-2; D is undetermined. Germline CDR1 SQVTM, CDR2 ANQGSEA. Trimming removed 3 bases from V and 3 bases from J, with 5 bases in between. There are 11 residues in the CDR3. The CDR3 here is CSVEGHYGYTF. The DNA of the CDR3 is TGCAGCGTTGAGGGCCACTATGGCTACACCTTC.

The rearrangement uses TRBV5-5 and TRBJ2-7; D perhaps matches TRBD2 (5 bases). Trimming left V 2 bases short and J 4 bases short, with 10 bases between. The CDR3 has 13 residues. Looked up from germline, CDR1 is SGHKS and CDR2 is YYEKEE (reference sequence). CDR3 DNA: TGTGCCAGCAGCTTTTTTTCGGGATACGAGCAGTACTTC. As protein: CASSFFSGYEQYF.

This clone has just a few counts. The CDR3 spells CSVGVGFYEQYF. The CDR3 DNA is TGCAGCGTCGGGGTCGGATTCTACGAGCAGTACTTC. This chain uses TRBV29-1 with TRBJ2-7, with D possibly being TRBD2 (5 bases). The CDR3 is 12 amino acids. CDR1 is SQVTM, CDR2 ANQGSEA, per germline. V was shortened by 6 bases and J by 3 bases, with 12 bases between the two germline ends.

This chain connects TRBV13 to TRBJ1-2; D not certain. Per the germline V gene, CDR1 is PRHDT and CDR2 is FYEKMQ (reference sequence). The CDR3 length is 15 residues. V lost 5 bases to trimming and J lost 4 bases, with 17 bases between them. CDR3 in amino acids: CASSPPMDGSYGYTF. Written as DNA, the CDR3 is TGTGCCAGCAGCCCCCCGATGGACGGGAGCTATGGCTACACCTTC.

This chain links TRBV10-3 with TRBJ2-3; no definite D call. Trimming cost V 3 bases and J 10 bases, with 14 bases left between them. The CDR3 runs to 13 residues. The V gene's germline CDR1 is ENHRY and CDR2 SYGVKD. Here the CDR3 reads CAISEGVAYAQYF. The CDR3 DNA sequence: TGTGCCATCAGTGAAGGAGTAGCTTACGCGCAGTATTTT.

V usage is TRBV11-2 and J usage is TRBJ1-4; 9 bases are shared with TRBD1. Germline lookup yields CDR1 SGHAT and CDR2 FQNNGV. V lost 5 bases and J lost 4; bases outside the gene matches: 5. This CDR3 is built from 15 residues. As DNA, the CDR3 is TGTGCCAGCAGCCCAGGACAGGGGTATAATGAAAAACTGTTTTTT. Protein product: CASSPGQGYNEKLFF.

The chain employs TRBV7-9 and TRBJ2-7; D gene uncertain. Per germline, CDR1 SEHNR and CDR2 FQNEAQ (reference sequence). The CDR3 is made up of 11 amino acids. The V gene lost 7 bases and the J gene lost 1 base, with 5 bases spanning the gap. The DNA for the CDR3 is TGTGCCAGCACCCATTCCTACGAGCAGTACTTC. This encodes CASTHSYEQYF.

A few counts support this clone. The CDR3 is CASSRIRTGRENTDTQYF. In DNA form, the CDR3 reads TGTGCCAGCAGCCGCATCCGGACTGGGCGGGAGAACACAGATACGCAGTATTTT. The chain links TRBV5-6 to TRBJ2-3, with 7 positions matching TRBD2. The CDR3 is 18 residues long. J gave up 2 bases and V 4 bases, and 16 bases lay outside the gene matches. Germline CDR1 is SGHDT and CDR2 is YYEEEE.

This sequence joins TRBV18 and TRBJ1-1, with a possible D match to TRBD1 (5 bases). The CDR3 is 14 amino acids. Germline V gene lookup returns CDR1 KGHSH and CDR2 LQKENI. The V gene lost 3 bases and the J gene lost 3 bases, with 11 bases spanning the gap. For the CDR3, the DNA is TGTGCCAGCTCACCCCAATCGGGGGACACTGAAGCTTTCTTT. As protein: CASSPQSGDTEAFF.

The chain is built from TRBV11-2 and TRBJ1-5; D unresolved. Trimming removed 0 bases at V and 5 bases at J, with 5 bases between. CDR1 SGHAT and CDR2 FQNNGV come from the germline V gene. CDR3 length equals 13 residues. This chain's CDR3 is CASSLETDQPQHF. The CDR3 nucleotides are TGTGCCAGCAGCTTAGAAACTGATCAGCCCCAGCATTTT.